The 23 T cell receptor beta chains given below trace back to one sample, sequenced in a study of glioma-infiltrating T cells after dendritic cell vaccination. Specified time point: after dendritic cell vaccination, including at tumor progression/relapse. Clones were sequenced by immunoSEQ multiplex PCR, and TCRdb holds only the in-frame ones, with some missing. The sample records about 110,000 clones, roughly 89% being singletons. The sequences come from blood, collected after dendritic cell vaccination. These receptors originate from a human donor with glioblastoma.

This chain links TRBV5-1 with TRBJ1-1; D is possibly TRBD1 (6 bases). Germline V gene data show CDR1 as SGHRS and CDR2 as YFSETQ. The CDR3 length is 16 residues. The germline V and J ends were trimmed by 4 bases and 5 bases, with 21 bases remaining between them. CDR3 amino acids: CASSPAGWGGRTEAFF. CDR3 nucleotides: TGCGCCAGCAGCCCAGCCGGGTGGGGGGGCAGGACTGAAGCTTTCTTT.

V and J are TRBV29-1 and TRBJ2-1; D tentatively reads TRBD1 or TRBD2 (5 bases each). Between the trimmed V and J ends, which lost 7 bases and 5 bases, there was a span of 18 bases. The CDR3 has 14 residues. Per the germline V gene, CDR1 is SQVTM and CDR2 is ANQGSEA. The CDR3 nucleotides are TGCAGCGCCGAAGAGGGGAAGGGGAACAATGAGCAGTTCTTC. As protein: CSAEEGKGNNEQFF.

This rearrangement joins TRBV11-1 to TRBJ2-5; D perhaps matches TRBD2 (5 bases). The DNA matches TRBJ2-7 better at its end, which makes the J call doubtful. This CDR3 region has 14 residues. Germline CDR1 SGHAT, CDR2 FQDESV (reference sequence). CDR3 region: CASSYRSGSYEQYF. DNA for the CDR3: TGTGCCAGCAGCTACCGTTCGGGGTCGTACGAGCAGTACTTC.

The chain links TRBV2 to TRBJ2-2, with TRBD2 as a possible D gene (6 bases). Trimming stripped 2 bases from V and 0 bases from J, with 13 bases between. CDR3 size: 17 residues. Germline V gene sequence: CDR1 SNHLY, CDR2 FYNNEI. The CDR3 sequence is CASSERERAANTGELFF. The DNA for the CDR3 is TGTGCCAGCAGTGAAAGGGAGCGGGCAGCGAACACCGGGGAGCTGTTTTTT.

The chain is built from TRBV5-1 and TRBJ2-2; 7 bases align to TRBD1. Germline V gene data show CDR1 as SGHRS and CDR2 as YFSETQ. This CDR3 is 17 amino acids long. V lost 4 bases and J lost 4; bases outside the gene matches: 13. In DNA, the CDR3 is TGCGCCAGCAGCGACCCAGCGCAGGGGGTTAGCACCGGGGAGCTGTTTTTT. Its protein is CASSDPAQGVSTGELFF.

This chain links TRBV2 with TRBJ1-3; D uncertain. The ends were cut back, 6 bases at V and 4 bases at J, with 7 bases in the middle. Germline values: CDR1 SNHLY, CDR2 FYNNEI. This CDR3 has 12 residues. The CDR3 nucleotides are TGTGCCAGCAGAGCCCCAGGAAACACCATATATTTT. This sequence encodes CASRAPGNTIYF.

The rearrangement links TRBV5-1 to TRBJ2-1; 9 bases map to TRBD2. V gave up 5 bases and J gave up 9 bases; unmatched junction bases: 12. The CDR3 has 15 residues. Germline loops: CDR1 SGHRS, CDR2 YFSETQ. CDR3 loop: CASRGGVSGSAEQFF. CDR3 sequence (DNA): TGCGCCAGCAGGGGGGGGGTTAGCGGGAGTGCTGAGCAGTTCTTC.

The gene calls are TRBV19 and TRBJ1-3; D call uncertain. Germline lookup yields CDR1 LNHDA and CDR2 SQIVND (reference sequence). The V end lost 4 bases, the J end lost 0 bases, and 10 bases lay between the germline ends. The CDR3 contains 15 residues. Here the CDR3 reads CASSTLQSSGNTIYF. In DNA, the CDR3 is TGTGCCAGTAGTACTTTACAGAGCTCTGGAAACACCATATATTTT.

The gene calls are TRBV6-1 and TRBJ1-1, with TRBD1 matching over 7 bases. Trimming took 10 bases from V and 3 from J; bases not matched to a gene: 5. CDR1 and CDR2 (germline): MNHNS, SASEGT. The CDR3 is 12 residues long. The CDR3 here is CATQDRYTEAFF. DNA for the CDR3: TGTGCCACCCAGGACAGGTACACTGAAGCTTTCTTT.

The chain carries TRBV30 and TRBJ1-5; TRBD1 matches 7 bases. Germline CDR1 GTSNPN, CDR2 SVGIG (reference sequence). The CDR3 loop spans 15 amino acids. The V segment lost 3 bases and the J segment 3 bases; nucleotides outside the gene matches: 8. This chain's CDR3 is CAWRLGGQLNQPQHF. The DNA of the CDR3 is TGTGCCTGGAGGCTAGGGGGACAGCTCAATCAGCCCCAGCATTTT.

V usage is TRBV7-9 and J usage is TRBJ2-3, with TRBD1 matching over 9 bases. CDR1 is SEHNR, CDR2 FQNEAQ, per germline (reference sequence). The CDR3 is made up of 15 amino acids. Trimming removed 4 bases from V and 5 bases from J; junction bases left unmatched: 7. CDR3 loop: CASSWTGEVGDTQYF. DNA of the CDR3: TGTGCCAGCAGCTGGACAGGGGAGGTTGGAGATACGCAGTATTTT.

The chain carries TRBV10-2 and TRBJ2-7; 9 bases align to TRBD1. This CDR3 spans 14 amino acids. The V and J ends lost 0 bases and 7 bases, in that order; junction bases with no gene match: 4. The germline V gene has CDR1 WSHSY and CDR2 SAAADI. The CDR3 here is CASSESTGGGEQYF. The CDR3 DNA reads TGCGCCAGCAGTGAGTCGACAGGGGGAGGGGAGCAGTACTTC.

This rearrangement joins TRBV4-2 to TRBJ2-5; the match to TRBD2 covers 7 bases. Germline-derived CDR1 and CDR2 are LGHNA and YNFKEQ. CDR3 length: 15 amino acids. V lost 0 bases, J lost 5 bases, and 6 bases stayed unmatched. CDR3 nucleotides: TGTGCCAGCAGCCAAGAGTGGGAGGGCCCCGAGACCCAGTACTTC. As protein: CASSQEWEGPETQYF.

The gene calls are TRBV6-5 and TRBJ2-2; tentative D call: TRBD1 (6 bases). Germline CDR1 is MNHEY and CDR2 is SVGAGI. Between the trimmed V and J ends, which lost 5 bases and 0 bases, there was a span of 7 bases. CDR3 length: 14 amino acids. CDR3 sequence: CASSKGANTGELFF. The CDR3 DNA follows: TGTGCCAGCAGTAAGGGGGCGAACACCGGGGAGCTGTTTTTT.

This chain uses TRBV2 with TRBJ2-1; 8 bases agree with TRBD1. Trimming cost V 7 bases and J 9 bases; bases outside gene matches: 8. This CDR3 has 13 residues. Germline V gene data show CDR1 as SNHLY and CDR2 as FYNNEI. The CDR3 spells CASNQDREGEQFF. DNA of the CDR3: TGTGCCAGCAACCAGGACAGGGAAGGTGAGCAGTTCTTC. The complete variable domain, with remaining parts taken from reference TRBV2 and TRBJ2-1, reads EPEVTQTPSHQVTQMGQEVILRCVPISNHLYFYWYRQILGQKVEFLVSFYNNEISEKSEIFDDQFSVERPDGSNFTLKIRSTKLEDSAMYFCASNQDREGEQFFGPGTRLTVL.

The chain has TRBV5-6 and TRBJ2-1, with 8 bases lining up with TRBD2. This CDR3 has 14 residues. V shed 8 bases, J shed 2 bases, and the junction held 6 bases outside the gene matches. Germline values: CDR1 SGHDT, CDR2 YYEEEE. CDR3 region: CASRSGSPYNEQFF. The CDR3, as DNA: TGTGCCAGTAGAAGCGGGAGTCCCTACAATGAGCAGTTCTTC.

Details on this clone: The same CDR3 can be traced to other DNA sequences in this sample. The V call is TRBV5-4, the J call TRBJ2-3, with 15 nucleotides matching TRBD2. J lost 5 bases, V lost 3 bases, and 4 bases had no gene match. Germline CDR1 reads SGHNT; CDR2 reads YYREEE (reference sequence). The CDR3 contains 16 residues. The CDR3 DNA follows: TGTGCCAGCAGCTCCGGACTAGCGGGGGGGGAAGATACGCAGTATTTT. Translating it yields CASSSGLAGGEDTQYF.

The chain joins TRBV7-8 to TRBJ2-7; 7 bases match TRBD2. After removal of 5 bases from V and 6 bases from J, the junction contained 4 bases not matched to a gene. The CDR3 has 12 residues. Germline V gene sequence: CDR1 SGHVS, CDR2 FQNEAQ. CDR3 sequence reads: CASSLWGGEQYF. DNA of the CDR3: TGTGCCAGCAGCCTCTGGGGGGGCGAGCAGTACTTC.

This clone has just a few counts. The genes are TRBV19 and TRBJ1-2, with 12 bases lining up with TRBD1. Losses at the gene ends were 6 bases for V and 11 bases for J; bases not matched to a gene: 16. Per germline, CDR1 LNHDA and CDR2 SQIVND (reference sequence). CDR3 length equals 16 residues. CDR3 amino acids: CASSQSGTGGLIWYTF. The CDR3 nucleotides read TGTGCCAGTAGCCAATCCGGGACAGGGGGCTTGATTTGGTACACCTTC.

This clone has just one count. V gene TRBV11-3 combines with J gene TRBJ2-7, with 10 positions matching TRBD2. This CDR3 contains 13 residues. The V gene end was trimmed by 3 bases and the J gene end by 8 bases; junction bases not matched to a gene: 4. Looked up from germline, CDR1 is SGHNT and CDR2 is YENEEA. In DNA, the CDR3 is TGTGCCAGCAGCTTCGGGACTAGCGTGCAGCAGTACTTC. Its protein product is CASSFGTSVQQYF.

The V and J genes are TRBV18 and TRBJ2-7; D gene unclear. Trimming removed 1 base at V and 3 bases at J, with 19 bases between. Germline V CDR1 and CDR2: KGHSH, LQKENI. This CDR3 comprises 17 residues. CDR3 loop: CASSPLGRQVRFYEQYF. CDR3 DNA sequence: TGTGCCAGCTCACCACTGGGCCGGCAAGTCAGATTCTACGAGCAGTACTTC.

This sequence joins TRBV2 and TRBJ1-1; perhaps TRBD1 as D (6 bases). V lost 2 bases to trimming and J lost 2 bases, with 12 bases between them. The CDR3 is made up of 15 amino acids. CDR1 and CDR2 (germline): SNHLY, FYNNEI. CDR3 residues: CASSEQGIFNTEAFF. The CDR3 DNA sequence: TGTGCCAGCAGTGAACAGGGGATTTTTAACACTGAAGCTTTCTTT.

The rearrangement links TRBV5-1 to TRBJ2-7; 7 nucleotides agree with TRBD1. Losses at the gene ends were 4 bases for V and 4 bases for J; bases not matched to a gene: 5. This CDR3 contains 13 residues. Germline CDR1 SGHRS, CDR2 YFSETQ. The CDR3 loop reads CASSVGTEYEQYF. The CDR3 DNA is TGCGCCAGCAGCGTGGGGACAGAATACGAGCAGTACTTC.